Sequencing of this TCR beta chain was carried out in a study of blood T cell repertoires in COVID-19. Turning to the study itself: The United States, Italy and Spain supplied acute and convalescent COVID-19 samples. T cells, B-cell-depleted T cells, or PBMCs supplied cDNA or gDNA.

In the authors' methods: Reference gene primer amplification gave estimated nucleated cell counts. The table came from immunoSEQ multiplex PCR; TCRdb's copy has only in-frame clones and leaves some out. The DNA was the basis for D and trimming; V, J and clone size are from that table. The sample consists of approximately 130,000 clones, around four fifths of them appearing once. Trimming pared 1 base from V and 8 bases from J, leaving 14 bases between. Germline V gives CDR1 LGHDT, CDR2 YNNKEL (reference sequence). This CDR3 has 15 amino acids. This chain joins TRBV3-1 (or the pseudogene TRBV3-2) and TRBJ1-4; TRBD1 might be the D (6 bases). This TCR was recovered from a human donor in a cohort sampled during active COVID-19. Sequencing used peripheral blood. CDR3 in amino acids: CASSQGTAWAEKLFF. The CDR3 region has the DNA TGTGCCAGCAGCCAAGGGACAGCCTGGGCGGAAAAACTGTTTTTT.